Each of the 21 T cell receptor beta chains below was sequenced from the same sample in a study of graft-versus-host responses after intestinal transplantation. TCRdb keeps only in-frame clones here, not all; method: immunoSEQ multiplex PCR. The data contain 7,500 to 10,000 clones, under 95% of them seen just once; the ten biggest clones take up about 2.1%. The source was PBMCs, collected roughly 43 days after intestinal transplant. All receptors derive from a human patient who received an intestinal transplant, so some T cells may come from the graft donor.

V gene TRBV12-5 combines with J gene TRBJ1-1; D perhaps matches TRBD1 (6 bases). Trimming pared 2 bases from V and 6 bases from J, leaving 16 bases between. CDR1 LGHNT and CDR2 FRNRAP come from the germline V gene. The CDR3 consists of 15 residues. The CDR3 bases are TGTGCTAGTGGTTTGCCAAATCTCCCAGGGGCTGAAGCTTTCTTT. Translated, it gives CASGLPNLPGAEAFF.

In this sample, this clone turned up once. V is TRBV7-9 and J is TRBJ2-3; D not certain. The CDR3 runs 12 residues. Germline values: CDR1 SEHNR, CDR2 FQNEAQ (reference sequence). V was pared by 4 bases and J by 4 bases, with 6 bases between. Here the CDR3 reads CASSSSPDTQYF. DNA of the CDR3: TGTGCCAGCAGCTCTAGTCCAGATACGCAGTATTTT.

The chain combines TRBV5-1 with TRBJ1-3; D is unclear. The V gene lost 7 bases and the J gene lost 2 bases, with 22 bases spanning the gap. The germline gives CDR1 SGHRS, CDR2 YFSETQ. This CDR3 has 17 residues. CDR3 nucleotides: TGCGCCAGCCGGGCCCCGGTTCGGCCTTTTGCTGGAAACACCATATATTTT. Protein product: CASRAPVRPFAGNTIYF.

The CDR3 nucleotides read TGTGCCAGCAGGAATATCAGGGGGCTGTTCACTGAAGCTTTCTTT. Translation: CASRNIRGLFTEAFF. The J gene is TRBJ1-1, the V gene TRBV11-2; 8 positions agree with TRBD1. Germline CDR1 is SGHAT and CDR2 is FQNNGV. CDR3 length: 15 residues. V lost 6 bases to trimming and J lost 4 bases; unmatched junction nucleotides: 10.

The J gene is TRBJ2-3, the V gene TRBV9; tentatively, D is TRBD2 (5 bases). The CDR3 is made up of 14 amino acids. Germline loops: CDR1 SGDLS, CDR2 YYNGEE. Trimming removed 8 bases at V and 4 bases at J, with 17 bases between. CDR3 sequence: CASSSMTTADTQYF. In DNA form, the CDR3 reads TGTGCCAGTTCCTCTATGACTACCGCAGATACGCAGTATTTT.

The rearrangement links TRBV15 to TRBJ1-3; D may be TRBD1 (5 bases). Trimming cost V 1 base and J 4 bases, with 14 bases left between them. Germline CDR1 LNHNV, CDR2 YYDKDF (reference sequence). The CDR3 has 16 amino acids. In DNA, the CDR3 is TGTGCCACCAGCAGAGCGGGACCCCTAGCCGGAAACACCATATATTTT. As protein: CATSRAGPLAGNTIYF.

This chain links TRBV6-1 with TRBJ2-3, with 8 positions matching TRBD2. Trimming at V came to 6 bases and at J to 0 bases, leaving 5 bases not matched to a gene. Germline values: CDR1 MNHNS, CDR2 SASEGT. The CDR3 consists of 15 residues. CDR3 in amino acids: CASRRTSGSTDTQYF. The CDR3 bases are TGTGCCAGCAGGCGTACTAGCGGTAGCACAGATACGCAGTATTTT.

V usage is TRBV9 and J usage is TRBJ2-4, with D maybe TRBD2 (7 bases). Germline V gene lookup returns CDR1 SGDLS and CDR2 YYNGEE. V dropped 4 bases and J dropped 2 bases, with 13 bases sitting between them. This CDR3 contains 15 residues. CDR3 sequence: CASSIGGGSKNIQYF. Written as DNA, the CDR3 is TGTGCCAGCAGCATTGGCGGGGGCTCCAAAAACATTCAGTACTTC.

The chain couples TRBV2 to TRBJ2-3, with 8 bases lining up with TRBD2. The CDR3 totals 15 residues. Trimming removed 5 bases from V and 11 bases from J; junction bases left unmatched: 15. Germline V lookup: CDR1 SNHLY, CDR2 FYNNEI. CDR3 region: CASSLAGGTLIGQYF. The CDR3 DNA sequence: TGTGCCAGCAGTCTCGCGGGAGGCACCCTAATTGGGCAGTATTTT.

This chain connects TRBV30 to TRBJ2-7; 7 nucleotides match TRBD2. The V gene end was trimmed by 3 bases and the J gene end by 0 bases; junction bases not matched to a gene: 17. CDR3 length equals 18 residues. Per germline, CDR1 GTSNPN and CDR2 SVGIG (reference sequence). CDR3 bases: TGTGCCTGGAGAGCAGATAGGGATTTAGCGGGTAGCTCCTACGAGCAGTACTTC. Translating it yields CAWRADRDLAGSSYEQYF. The full variable domain, with the rest looked up from reference TRBV30 and TRBJ2-7, is SQTIHQWPATLVQPVGSPLSLECTVEGTSNPNLYWYRQAAGRGLQLLFYSVGIGQISSEVPQNLSASRPQDRQFILSSKKLLLSDSGFYLCAWRADRDLAGSSYEQYFGPGTRLTVT.

This chain joins TRBV27 and TRBJ1-3, with D unresolved. This CDR3 spans 15 amino acids. Germline values: CDR1 MNHEY, CDR2 SMNVEV (reference sequence). V was shortened by 8 bases and J by 0 bases, with 14 bases between the two germline ends. The CDR3 spells CASQQSISSGNTIYF. CDR3 bases: TGTGCCAGCCAACAGAGTATATCCTCTGGAAACACCATATATTTT.

This sequence joins TRBV7-3 and TRBJ2-1; TRBD2 agrees at 15 bases. From germline, CDR1 is SGHTA and CDR2 FQGTGA. The V segment lost 5 bases and the J segment 15 bases; nucleotides outside the gene matches: 5. The CDR3 loop spans 13 amino acids. The CDR3 coding sequence is TGTGCCAGCAGCCGGACTAGCGGGGGGGTCCGGTTCTTC. As protein: CASSRTSGGVRFF.

V is TRBV6-5 and J is TRBJ1-2; weak D call: TRBD1 (6 bases). Germline lookup yields CDR1 MNHEY and CDR2 SVGAGI. V was trimmed by 5 bases and J by 8 bases, leaving 12 bases between them. CDR3 length: 12 amino acids. CDR3 in amino acids: CASSMGHWGYTF. Written as DNA, the CDR3 is TGTGCCAGCAGTATGGGACACTGGGGCTACACCTTC.

The V call is TRBV7-9, the J call TRBJ1-2, with a weak D call TRBD1 (5 bases). CDR1 SEHNR and CDR2 FQNEAQ come from the germline V gene (reference sequence). Trimming left V 5 bases short and J 7 bases short, with 11 bases between. The CDR3 runs to 12 residues. CDR3 nucleotide sequence: TGTGCCAGCAGCGGGTCAGGGCTTGGCTACACCTTC. This sequence encodes CASSGSGLGYTF.

J is TRBJ2-1 and V is TRBV25-1; maybe TRBD1 (6 bases). The CDR3 is 15 amino acids. Per germline, CDR1 MGHDK and CDR2 SYGVNS. V gave up 1 base and J gave up 9 bases, with 16 bases separating them. In DNA form, the CDR3 reads TGTGCCAGCAGTGAATCAGGGGCCCTGGTTGGTGAGCAGTTCTTC. Translated: CASSESGALVGEQFF.

The CDR3 DNA sequence: TGTGCCAGCAGCATAGGGGGCAATGAGCAGTTCTTC. Protein sequence: CASSIGGNEQFF. The chain employs TRBV11-2 and TRBJ2-1; weak D call: TRBD1 (6 bases). This CDR3 region has 12 residues. V was pared by 5 bases and J by 6 bases, with 8 bases between. CDR1 is SGHAT and CDR2 is FQNNGV in the germline V gene.

The chain joins TRBV12-5 to TRBJ2-7; 7 bases fit TRBD1. Germline-derived CDR1 and CDR2 are LGHNT and FRNRAP. V lost 7 bases, J lost 3 bases, and 21 bases stayed unmatched. The CDR3 consists of 18 residues. Here the CDR3 reads CASVPPRDSYYGGYEQYF. As DNA, the CDR3 is TGTGCTAGTGTACCACCCCGGGACAGCTACTATGGTGGCTACGAGCAGTACTTC.

The chain recombines TRBV18 with TRBJ2-1; a weak D match, TRBD1 (5 bases). Germline CDR1 KGHSH, CDR2 LQKENI. The length of the CDR3 is 14 residues. V was clipped by 4 bases and J by 5 bases, with 12 bases between them. CDR3 nucleotides: TGTGCCAGCTCACGCTTTCGGACAAACAATGAGCAGTTCTTC. It specifies CASSRFRTNNEQFF.

The J gene is TRBJ2-3, the V gene TRBV11-1; weak D call: TRBD2 (6 bases). Germline V gene sequence: CDR1 SGHAT, CDR2 FQDESV (reference sequence). The CDR3 has 14 residues. V was clipped by 5 bases and J by 3 bases, with 12 bases between them. The CDR3 DNA reads TGTGCCAGCAGCCGGAGGACTATAACAGATACGCAGTATTTT. This codes for CASSRRTITDTQYF.

This rearrangement joins TRBV19 to TRBJ2-2; TRBD2 agrees at 9 bases. The CDR3 sequence is 16 residues long. Unmatched junction bases numbered 11, after V lost 6 bases and J lost 6 bases. CDR1 is LNHDA and CDR2 is SQIVND in the germline V gene (reference sequence). The CDR3 DNA reads TGTGCCAGTAGGCAGGGTCATGCGGGGGGGGCCGGGGAGCTGTTTTTT. Its translation is CASRQGHAGGAGELFF.

The chain is built from TRBV5-4 and TRBJ2-7; tentatively, D is TRBD2 (6 bases). This CDR3 has 17 amino acids. V shed 2 bases and J shed 4 bases, with 22 bases lying between them. Per germline, CDR1 SGHNT and CDR2 YYREEE (reference sequence). As DNA, the CDR3 is TGTGCCAGCAGCTTAGAGGGAATAGCGGCTAGTAATTACGAGCAGTACTTC. Its protein is CASSLEGIAASNYEQYF.